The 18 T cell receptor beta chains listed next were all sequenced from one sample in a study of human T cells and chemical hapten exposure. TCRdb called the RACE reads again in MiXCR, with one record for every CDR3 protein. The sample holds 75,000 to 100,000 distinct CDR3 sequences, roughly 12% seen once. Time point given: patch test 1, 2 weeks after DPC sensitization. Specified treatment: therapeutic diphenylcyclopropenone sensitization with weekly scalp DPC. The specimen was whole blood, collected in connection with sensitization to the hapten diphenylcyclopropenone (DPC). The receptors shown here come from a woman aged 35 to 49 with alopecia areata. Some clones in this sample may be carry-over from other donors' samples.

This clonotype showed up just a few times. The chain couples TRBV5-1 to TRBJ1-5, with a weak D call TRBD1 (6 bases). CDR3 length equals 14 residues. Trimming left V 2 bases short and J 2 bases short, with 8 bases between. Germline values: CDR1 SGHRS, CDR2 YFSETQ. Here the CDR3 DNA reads TGCGCCAGCAGCTTTTCAGGGGGCAATCAGCCCCAGCATTTT. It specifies CASSFSGGNQPQHF.

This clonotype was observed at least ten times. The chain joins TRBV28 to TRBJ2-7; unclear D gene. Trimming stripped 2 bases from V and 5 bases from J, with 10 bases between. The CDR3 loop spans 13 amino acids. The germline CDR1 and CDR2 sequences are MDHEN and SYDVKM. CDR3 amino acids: CASSLVAGNEQYF. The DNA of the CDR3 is TGTGCCAGCAGTTTAGTTGCAGGTAACGAGCAGTACTTC.

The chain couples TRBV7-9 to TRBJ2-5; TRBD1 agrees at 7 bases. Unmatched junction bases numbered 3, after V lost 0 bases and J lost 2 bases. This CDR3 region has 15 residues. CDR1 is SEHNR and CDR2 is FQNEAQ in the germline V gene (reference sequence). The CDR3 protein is CASSLAGTEQETQYF. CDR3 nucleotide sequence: TGTGCCAGCAGCTTAGCGGGGACAGAACAAGAGACCCAGTACTTC.

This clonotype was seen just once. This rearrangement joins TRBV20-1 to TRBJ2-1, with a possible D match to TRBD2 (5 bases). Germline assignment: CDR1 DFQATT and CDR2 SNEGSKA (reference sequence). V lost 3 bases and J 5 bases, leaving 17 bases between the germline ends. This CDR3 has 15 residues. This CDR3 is CSASGGPTRNNEQFF. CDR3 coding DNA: TGCAGTGCTAGTGGAGGCCCCACCAGGAACAATGAGCAGTTCTTC.

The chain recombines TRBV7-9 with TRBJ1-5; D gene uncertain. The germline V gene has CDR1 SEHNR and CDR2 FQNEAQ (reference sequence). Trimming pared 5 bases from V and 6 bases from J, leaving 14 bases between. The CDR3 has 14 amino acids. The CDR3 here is CASSDSAGAQPQHF. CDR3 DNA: TGTGCCAGCAGCGATAGCGCGGGAGCTCAGCCCCAGCATTTT.

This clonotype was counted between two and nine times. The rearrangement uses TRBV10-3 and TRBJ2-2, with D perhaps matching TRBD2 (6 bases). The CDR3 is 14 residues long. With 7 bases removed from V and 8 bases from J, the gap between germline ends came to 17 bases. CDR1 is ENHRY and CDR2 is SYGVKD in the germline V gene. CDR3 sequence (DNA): TGTGCCATCAATGCGGGGACCCCAGGGGGGGAGCTGTTTTTT. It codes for CAINAGTPGGELFF.

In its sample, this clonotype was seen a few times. In DNA form, the CDR3 reads TGTGCCAGCCGCTCAATCAGGGAGAACACTGAAGCTTTCTTT. Its translation: CASRSIRENTEAFF. The chain uses TRBV12-3 or TRBV12-4 and TRBJ1-1; weak D call: TRBD1 (5 bases). The V and J ends lost 8 bases and 1 base respectively, with 14 bases between them. The CDR3 contains 14 residues.

In DNA form, the CDR3 reads TGTGCCAGCAGCCGGGCCGGGACAGGGGATACGGAGACCCAGTACTTC. Translated, it gives CASSRAGTGDTETQYF. The chain combines TRBV6-2 or TRBV6-3 with TRBJ2-5; 10 nucleotides line up with TRBD1. The CDR3 loop spans 16 amino acids. The trim removed 6 bases at V and 5 bases at J, leaving 12 bases unmatched. The V gene's germline CDR1 is MNHEY and CDR2 SVGEGT.

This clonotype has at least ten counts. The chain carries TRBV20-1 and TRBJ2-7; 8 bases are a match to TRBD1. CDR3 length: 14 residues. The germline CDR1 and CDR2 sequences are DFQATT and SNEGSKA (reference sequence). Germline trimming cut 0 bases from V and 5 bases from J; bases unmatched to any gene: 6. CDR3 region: CSARDPQGAHEQYF. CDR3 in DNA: TGCAGTGCTAGAGATCCGCAGGGGGCCCACGAGCAGTACTTC.

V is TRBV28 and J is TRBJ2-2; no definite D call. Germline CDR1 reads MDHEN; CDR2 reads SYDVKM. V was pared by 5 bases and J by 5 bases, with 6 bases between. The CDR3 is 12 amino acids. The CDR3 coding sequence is TGTGCCAGCAGTCCCATTACCGGGGAGCTGTTTTTT. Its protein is CASSPITGELFF. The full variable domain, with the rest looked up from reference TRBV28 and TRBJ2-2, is DVKVTQSSRYLVKRTGEKVFLECVQDMDHENMFWYRQDPGLGLRLIYFSYDVKMKEKGDIPEGYSVSREKKERFSLILESASTNQTSMYLCASSPITGELFFGEGSRLTVL.

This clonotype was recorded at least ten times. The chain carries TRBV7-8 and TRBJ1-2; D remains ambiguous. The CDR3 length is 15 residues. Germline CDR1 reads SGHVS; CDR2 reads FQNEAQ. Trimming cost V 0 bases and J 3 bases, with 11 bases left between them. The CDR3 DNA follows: TGTGCCAGCAGCTTAGCTGCACGGGCGGACTATGGCTACACCTTC. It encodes CASSLAARADYGYTF.

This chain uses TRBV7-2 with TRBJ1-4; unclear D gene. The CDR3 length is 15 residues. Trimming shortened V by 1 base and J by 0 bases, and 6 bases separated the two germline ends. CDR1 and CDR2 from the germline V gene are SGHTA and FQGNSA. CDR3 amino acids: CASSLERATNEKLFF. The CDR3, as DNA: TGTGCCAGCAGCTTAGAAAGGGCAACTAATGAAAAACTGTTTTTT.

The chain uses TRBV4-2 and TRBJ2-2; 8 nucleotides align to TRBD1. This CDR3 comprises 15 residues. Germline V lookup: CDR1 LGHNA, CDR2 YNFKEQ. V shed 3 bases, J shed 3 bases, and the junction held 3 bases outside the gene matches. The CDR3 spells CASSHQDRDTGELFF. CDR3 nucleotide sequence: TGTGCCAGCAGCCACCAGGACAGGGACACCGGGGAGCTGTTTTTT.

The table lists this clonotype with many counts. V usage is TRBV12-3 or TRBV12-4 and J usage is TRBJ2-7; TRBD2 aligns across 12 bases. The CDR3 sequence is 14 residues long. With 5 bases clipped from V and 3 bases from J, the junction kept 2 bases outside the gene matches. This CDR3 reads CASSRTSGNYEQYF. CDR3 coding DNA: TGTGCCAGCAGTAGGACTAGCGGGAACTACGAGCAGTACTTC.

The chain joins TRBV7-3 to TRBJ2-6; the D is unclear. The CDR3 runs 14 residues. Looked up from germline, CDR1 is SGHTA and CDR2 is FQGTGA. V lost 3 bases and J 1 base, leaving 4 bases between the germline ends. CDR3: CASSFSSGANVLTF. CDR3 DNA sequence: TGTGCCAGCAGCTTCTCGTCTGGGGCCAACGTCCTGACTTTC.

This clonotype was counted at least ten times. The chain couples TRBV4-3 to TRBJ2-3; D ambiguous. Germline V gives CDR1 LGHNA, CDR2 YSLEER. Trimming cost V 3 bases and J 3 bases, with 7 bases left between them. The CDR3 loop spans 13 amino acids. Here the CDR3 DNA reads TGCGCCAGCAGCCAGTTGTGGACAGATACGCAGTATTTT. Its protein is CASSQLWTDTQYF.

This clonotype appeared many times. CDR3 nucleotide sequence: TGTGCCAGCAGTTCGACAGGGGACTACACCTTC. This codes for CASSSTGDYTF. The chain employs TRBV28 and TRBJ1-2; 8 nucleotides align to TRBD1. The CDR3 loop spans 11 amino acids. CDR1 is MDHEN and CDR2 is SYDVKM in the germline V gene. J gave up 10 bases and V 4 bases, and 2 bases lay outside the gene matches.

The CDR3 nucleotides read TGTGCCAGCTCACCTACTAGCACAAAAGAGACCCAGTACTTC. Translation: CASSPTSTKETQYF. The chain combines TRBV18 with TRBJ2-5, with D tentatively TRBD2 (6 bases). The CDR3 totals 14 residues. The V and J ends lost 3 bases and 3 bases respectively, with 11 bases between them. In germline, CDR1 is KGHSH, CDR2 LQKENI.